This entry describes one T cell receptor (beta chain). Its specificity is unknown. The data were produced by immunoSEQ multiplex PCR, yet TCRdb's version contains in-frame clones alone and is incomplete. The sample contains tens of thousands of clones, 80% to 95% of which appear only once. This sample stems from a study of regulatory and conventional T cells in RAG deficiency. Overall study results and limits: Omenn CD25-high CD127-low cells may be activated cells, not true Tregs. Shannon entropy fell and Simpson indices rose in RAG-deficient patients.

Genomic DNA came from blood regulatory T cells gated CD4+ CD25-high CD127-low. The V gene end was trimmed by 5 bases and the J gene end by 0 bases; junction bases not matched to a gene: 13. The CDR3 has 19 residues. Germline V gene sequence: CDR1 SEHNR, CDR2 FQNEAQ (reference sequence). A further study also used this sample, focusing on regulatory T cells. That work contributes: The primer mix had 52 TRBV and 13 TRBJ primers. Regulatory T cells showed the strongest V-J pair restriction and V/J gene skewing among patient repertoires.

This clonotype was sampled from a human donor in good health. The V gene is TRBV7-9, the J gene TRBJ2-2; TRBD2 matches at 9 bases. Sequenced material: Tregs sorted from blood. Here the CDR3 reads CASSPSRGGLYTNTGELFF. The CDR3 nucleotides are TGTGCCAGCAGCCCCTCGCGGGGGGGCCTCTATACGAACACCGGGGAGCTGTTTTTT.